The rows below give T cell receptor beta chains drawn from one sample of a study of T-cell memory formation after mild COVID-19. TCRdb ran MiXCR on the 5' RACE reads and lists one entry per CDR3 protein. The repertoire includes about 82,000 distinct CDR3 sequences, about 13% of them detected once, and around a quarter sits in the top ten. Specimen: PBMCs or a T cell subset sorted from them (not recorded which). These receptors all come from an adult woman who had mild COVID-19 (a few samples of this study predate the infection). Cell type and time point are not known. CDR3s include the opening cysteine and the closing phenylalanine or tryptophan. The order of the fields is V gene, CDR3 length, J gene, clone size, D gene, CDR3 DNA, CDR3 protein. The D gene is left open where the match is weak. Expanded clones are given a class, and other clones once, few, many or no size at all.

>TRBV27|13|TRBJ1-2|-|-
TGTGCCAGCAGTTTCGGGTCAGGCTATGGCTACACCTTC
CASSFGSGYGYTF
>TRBV12-3/TRBV12-4|15|TRBJ2-5|few|TRBD1
TGTGCCAGCAGTTTCAGGCAGGGGGCCCAAGAGACCCAGTACTTC
CASSFRQGAQETQYF
>TRBV5-6|17|TRBJ2-3|few|-
TGTGCCAGCAGCTTGCCCGTTGAGACACGATATCTGGATACGCAGTATTTT
CASSLPVETRYLDTQYF
>TRBV7-7|15|TRBJ2-7|many|-
TGTGCCAGCAGCTTAGGGTCGCAGAGCTCCTACGAGCAGTACTTC
CASSLGSQSSYEQYF
>TRBV6-4|15|TRBJ1-1|-|TRBD1
TGTGCCAGCAGTGACGGGGACAGGGAAAACACTGAAGCTTTCTTT
CASSDGDRENTEAFF
>TRBV7-6|11|TRBJ2-5|many|-
TGTGCCAGCAGTTCTCAAGAGACCCAGTACTTC
CASSSQETQYF
>TRBV6-1|13|TRBJ1-5|-|-
TGTGCCAGCAGTGGTTGGCTCCATCAGCCCCAGCATTTT
CASSGWLHQPQHF
>TRBV21-1|14|TRBJ2-5|once|-
TGTGCCAGCAGCAGATGGACAGCCCAAGAGACCCAGTACTTC
CASSRWTAQETQYF
>TRBV7-9|16|TRBJ2-7|few|-
TGTGCCAGCAGCTTCAGCGGCGGTGACAGCTCCTACGAGCAGTACTTC
CASSFSGGDSSYEQYF
>TRBV23-1|14|TRBJ2-7|-|-
TGCGCCAGCAGTCAGTCCGGGGGGCCCTACGAGCAGTACTTC
CASSQSGGPYEQYF
>TRBV5-1|13|TRBJ2-1|few|-
TGCGCCAGCAGCTTGACAGAGTACAATGAGCAGTTCTTC
CASSLTEYNEQFF
>TRBV4-2|17|TRBJ2-3|many|TRBD2
TGTGCCAGCAGCCAAGATCCGACGGGGGGGAACCCAGATACGCAGTATTTT
CASSQDPTGGNPDTQYF
>TRBV7-3|15|TRBJ2-1|few|TRBD2
TGTGCCAGCAGCGTAGCGGGGGGTCCACTAAATGAGCAGTTCTTC
CASSVAGGPLNEQFF
>TRBV7-3|15|TRBJ2-1|-|-
TGTGCCAGCAGCCCCGACACGTACTCCTACAATGAGCAGTTCTTC
CASSPDTYSYNEQFF
>TRBV6-5|15|TRBJ2-3|-|TRBD1
TGTGCCAGCAGTTACGCGGGACAGGGGTCAGATACGCAGTATTTT
CASSYAGQGSDTQYF
>TRBV5-4|17|TRBJ2-2|-|TRBD1
TGTGCCAGCAGCTTGCCGGGACAGGGCCGGGCCACCGGGGAGCTGTTTTTT
CASSLPGQGRATGELFF
>TRBV7-3|13|TRBJ2-1|-|-
TGTGCCAGCAGCTTCACGTCAGGATATGAGCAGTTCTTC
CASSFTSGYEQFF
>TRBV12-3/TRBV12-4|15|TRBJ2-7|many|TRBD2
TGTGCCAGCAGTTATGGACTAGCGGGTCCCTACGAGCAGTACTTC
CASSYGLAGPYEQYF
>TRBV12-3/TRBV12-4|12|TRBJ2-7|-|-
TGTGCCAGCAGTTTAAAACGTTACGAGCAGTACTTC
CASSLKRYEQYF
>TRBV12-3/TRBV12-4|14|TRBJ2-3|few|TRBD2
TGTGCCAGCAGTTTAGGGCTAGCGGGAGATACGCAGTATTTT
CASSLGLAGDTQYF
>TRBV24-1|12|TRBJ2-5|-|-
TGTGCCACCAGTGATCTGGGGGGGACCCAGTACTTC
CATSDLGGTQYF
>TRBV7-9|12|TRBJ1-6|few|-
TGTGCCAGCAGCCCCAGGAATTCACCCCTCCACTTT
CASSPRNSPLHF
>TRBV20-1|14|TRBJ1-1|-|-
TGCAGTGCTAGAGATCCCCTAGGAAGATCTGAAGCTTTCTTT
CSARDPLGRSEAFF
>TRBV5-1|16|TRBJ2-3|few|TRBD1
TGCGCCAGCAGCCCGCCGGACGGGACAGGGAGTGATACGCAGTATTTT
CASSPPDGTGSDTQYF
>TRBV4-3|15|TRBJ2-3|many|-
TGCGCCAGCAGCCAAGATGGGCAGGGAACAGATACGCAGTATTTT
CASSQDGQGTDTQYF
>TRBV5-1|16|TRBJ2-1|many|TRBD2
TGCGCCAGCAGCCAGGGGCTAGCGGGGGGTCCCAATGAGCAGTTCTTC
CASSQGLAGGPNEQFF
>TRBV15|11|TRBJ2-1|-|-
TGTGCCACCAGCAGAGGGAATGAGCAGTTCTTC
CATSRGNEQFF
>TRBV7-9|14|TRBJ1-1|once|TRBD1
TGTGCCAGCAGCTGGGGGACAGGGGTGGCTGAAGCTTTCTTT
CASSWGTGVAEAFF
>TRBV7-9|12|TRBJ2-7|-|-
TGTGCCAGCAGCTCGACCGTATACGAGCAGTACTTC
CASSSTVYEQYF
>TRBV11-2|14|TRBJ2-7|few|TRBD1
TGTGCCAGCAGCCCAGGGGGCGGTTTCTACGAGCAGTACTTC
CASSPGGGFYEQYF
>TRBV4-3|16|TRBJ1-1|many|TRBD1
TGCGCCAGCAGCCATTCCATAACCGGGACAGGGACTGAAGCTTTCTTT
CASSHSITGTGTEAFF
>TRBV5-5|16|TRBJ2-3|-|TRBD2
TGTGCCAGCCGAACCAGCGGGGGGGCCGGCACAGATACGCAGTATTTT
CASRTSGGAGTDTQYF
>TRBV2|18|TRBJ2-1|few|TRBD2
TGTGCCAGCAGTGATCCCCACGGGACTACCAGATCCTACAATGAGCAGTTCTTC
CASSDPHGTTRSYNEQFF
>TRBV7-9|11|TRBJ2-1|few|-
TGTGCAATGGGGGGAATGGATGAGCAGTTCTTC
CAMGGMDEQFF
>TRBV7-2|15|TRBJ2-1|many|-
TGTGCCAGCAGCTTAGCAAGCACCTCCTACAATGAGCAGTTCTTC
CASSLASTSYNEQFF
>TRBV3-1|15|TRBJ1-2|-|-
TGTGCCAGCAGCCAAGGGATCGGGGCGTACGGCGGCTACACCTTC
CASSQGIGAYGGYTF
>TRBV7-9|16|TRBJ2-2|few|TRBD1
TGTGCCAGCAGCCCGCCGACAGGGGGCGCAGCCGGGGAGCTGTTTTTT
CASSPPTGGAAGELFF
>TRBV7-9|16|TRBJ2-5|many|-
TGTGCCAGCAGCTCGAGCCGACAGGAGAACCAAGAGACCCAGTACTTC
CASSSSRQENQETQYF
>TRBV18|12|TRBJ2-7|few|-
TGTGCCAGCTCACCTCAGACAAACGAGCAGTACTTC
CASSPQTNEQYF
>TRBV6-2/TRBV6-3|15|TRBJ2-7|-|-
TGTGCCAGCAGCATCAATCAAGGGTCGGCCTACGAGCAGTACTTC
CASSINQGSAYEQYF
>TRBV6-2/TRBV6-3|16|TRBJ2-2|few|TRBD1
TGTGCCAGCAGTTATTGGAACGGACAGGGGGCCGGGGAGCTGTTTTTT
CASSYWNGQGAGELFF
>TRBV29-1|12|TRBJ2-7|few|-
TGCAGCGTCGAGAACGACGGTTACGAGCAGTACTTC
CSVENDGYEQYF
>TRBV20-1|13|TRBJ1-4|-|-
TGCAGTGCCCCAAAGCTGGGGGGTGAAAAACTGTTTTTT
CSAPKLGGEKLFF
>TRBV12-3/TRBV12-4|13|TRBJ2-3|-|-
TGTGCCAGCATTACTCCGGCAGCAGATACGCAGTATTTT
CASITPAADTQYF
>TRBV7-9|15|TRBJ2-4|-|TRBD1
TGTGCCAGCAGCTCCGACAGGGTAACCAAAAACATTCAGTACTTC
CASSSDRVTKNIQYF
>TRBV5-1|13|TRBJ1-2|many|TRBD1
TGCGCCAGCAGCTTGGGACAGGGGAATGGCTACACCTTC
CASSLGQGNGYTF
>TRBV5-5|15|TRBJ2-2|few|-
TGTGCCAGCAGCTTGGTGCTCGTAGACACCGGGGAGCTGTTTTTT
CASSLVLVDTGELFF
>TRBV29-1|12|TRBJ2-1|few|-
TGCAGCGTTCTCACAGGACACAATGAGCAGTTCTTC
CSVLTGHNEQFF
>TRBV24-1|17|TRBJ2-5|-|-
TGTGCCACCAGTGATAGGTCCGCATTACCATACCAAGAGACCCAGTACTTC
CATSDRSALPYQETQYF
>TRBV7-9|18|TRBJ2-1|-|TRBD1
TGTGCCAGCAGCTTAGCGCGTCGATGGGACAGGGGGTACAATGAGCAGTTCTTC
CASSLARRWDRGYNEQFF
>TRBV6-6|14|TRBJ2-2|-|TRBD1
TGTGCCAGCAGTTTACAGGGGTACGCCGGGGAGCTGTTTTTT
CASSLQGYAGELFF
>TRBV11-2|16|TRBJ2-3|-|TRBD2
TGTGCCAGCAGCTCGCGGACTAGCGGGGTATTAGATACGCAGTATTTT
CASSSRTSGVLDTQYF
>TRBV7-9|11|TRBJ1-2|-|-
TGTGCCAGCCGCCAGGACTATGGCTACACCTTC
CASRQDYGYTF
>TRBV29-1|14|TRBJ2-1|many|-
TGCAGCGTTGTAACGGGGGCCGACTACAATGAGCAGTTCTTC
CSVVTGADYNEQFF
>TRBV2|15|TRBJ2-2|few|-
TGTGCCAGCAGTGAAGACGGGAGCGGCACCGGGGAGCTGTTTTTT
CASSEDGSGTGELFF
>TRBV7-6|17|TRBJ2-7|many|TRBD2
TGTGCCAGCAGCGGATTCGGACTAGCGGGAGGGCCAGAAGAGCAGTACTTC
CASSGFGLAGGPEEQYF
>TRBV5-6|15|TRBJ1-2|few|-
TGTGCCAGCAGCCCGGGCCGACAGCAAAACTATGGCTACACCTTC
CASSPGRQQNYGYTF